Following are 8 T cell receptor beta chains from one sample sequenced in a study of T and B cells in COVID-19 patients. TRB rearrangements were amplified by multiplex PCR with BIOMED2 TRB-A/B primers. TCRdb re-called the multiplex PCR reads through MiXCR, storing one row per CDR3 protein. The data hold under 8,500 distinct CDR3 sequences, with approximately 24% observed a single time. TRB was amplified from around 250-500 ng of blood genomic DNA. The sample was blood. The receptors here all came from a human donor with active COVID-19.

This clonotype was observed a handful of times. The chain has TRBV5-1 and TRBJ2-2, with D tentatively TRBD1 or TRBD2 (5 bases each). This CDR3 region has 15 residues. V shed 4 bases and J shed 6 bases, with 16 bases lying between them. Per the germline V gene, CDR1 is SGHRS and CDR2 is YFSETQ. The chain's CDR3 is CASSGTGTSAGELFF. The CDR3 DNA follows: TGCGCCAGCAGCGGAACCGGGACGTCGGCCGGGGAGCTGTTTTTT.

This clonotype was detected only a few times. The chain has TRBV7-6 and TRBJ1-5; D possibly corresponds to TRBD1 (5 bases). Trimming stripped 3 bases from V and 8 bases from J, with 11 bases between. The CDR3 extends over 13 amino acids. Germline V gene data show CDR1 as SGHVS and CDR2 as FNYEAQ. CDR3 residues: CASSLDGGKPQHF. The CDR3 region has the DNA TGTGCCAGCAGCTTGGACGGGGGGAAGCCCCAGCATTTT.

The chain employs TRBV6-5 and TRBJ2-7, with D maybe TRBD1 (5 bases). This CDR3 is built from 17 residues. CDR1 is MNHEY and CDR2 is SVGAGI in the germline V gene. Trimming shortened V by 6 bases and J by 0 bases, and 21 bases separated the two germline ends. Here the CDR3 reads CASSPRTGTQNSYEQYF. The CDR3 DNA reads TGTGCCAGCAGCCCCAGAACAGGAACTCAAAACTCCTACGAGCAGTACTTC.

The chain recombines TRBV9 with TRBJ2-3, with 8 bases fitting TRBD2. V lost 1 base to trimming and J lost 3 bases; unmatched junction nucleotides: 10. CDR1 SGDLS and CDR2 YYNGEE come from the germline V gene. The CDR3 runs to 17 residues. CDR3 region: CASSVRSGGPMTDTQYF. As DNA, the CDR3 is TGTGCCAGCAGCGTAAGATCGGGAGGGCCCATGACAGATACGCAGTATTTT.

This clonotype was seen at least ten times. The chain is built from TRBV7-6 and TRBJ2-7; 9 bases match TRBD1. From germline, CDR1 is SGHVS and CDR2 FNYEAQ. V shed 2 bases, J shed 1 base, and the junction held 3 bases outside the gene matches. CDR3 length equals 15 residues. The CDR3 DNA sequence: TGTGCCAGCAGCTTATTACAGGGGGCTTCCTACGAGCAGTACTTC. Translating gives CASSLLQGASYEQYF.

This clonotype is judged medium-sized. The chain employs TRBV5-6 and TRBJ2-5; 12 nucleotides agree with TRBD2. Germline V gene sequence: CDR1 SGHDT, CDR2 YYEEEE. V dropped 4 bases and J dropped 4; count of bases not matched to a gene: 8. CDR3 length: 16 amino acids. The CDR3, as DNA: TGTGCCAGCAGCCCACTAGCGGGAGGAGGAGGAGAGACCCAGTACTTC. It yields the protein CASSPLAGGGGETQYF. Together with reference TRBV5-6 and TRBJ2-5, the CDR3 gives the full variable domain: DAGVTQSPTHLIKTRGQQVTLRCSPKSGHDTVSWYQQALGQGPQFIFQYYEEEERQRGNFPDRFSGHQFPNYSSELNVNALLLGDSALYLCASSPLAGGGGETQYFGPGTRLLVL.

In this sample, this clonotype is medium-sized (0.01 to 0.1%). V and J are TRBV19 and TRBJ1-1; maybe TRBD1 (5 bases). V was trimmed by 9 bases and J by 4 bases, leaving 18 bases between them. Germline loops: CDR1 LNHDA, CDR2 SQIVND (reference sequence). The CDR3 is 14 amino acids. CDR3 sequence: CASSLGQGGTEAFF. In DNA form, the CDR3 reads TGTGCCAGCAGCTTGGGGCAGGGAGGCACTGAAGCTTTCTTT.

The chain uses TRBV20-1 and TRBJ1-1; D not certain. Germline CDR1 and CDR2: DFQATT and SNEGSKA (reference sequence). This CDR3 has 16 residues. Trimming removed 1 base at V and 4 bases at J, with 19 bases between. This CDR3 reads CSARVRAGPASTEAFF. The CDR3 DNA sequence: TGCAGTGCTAGAGTTAGGGCAGGCCCAGCGAGCACTGAAGCTTTCTTT.